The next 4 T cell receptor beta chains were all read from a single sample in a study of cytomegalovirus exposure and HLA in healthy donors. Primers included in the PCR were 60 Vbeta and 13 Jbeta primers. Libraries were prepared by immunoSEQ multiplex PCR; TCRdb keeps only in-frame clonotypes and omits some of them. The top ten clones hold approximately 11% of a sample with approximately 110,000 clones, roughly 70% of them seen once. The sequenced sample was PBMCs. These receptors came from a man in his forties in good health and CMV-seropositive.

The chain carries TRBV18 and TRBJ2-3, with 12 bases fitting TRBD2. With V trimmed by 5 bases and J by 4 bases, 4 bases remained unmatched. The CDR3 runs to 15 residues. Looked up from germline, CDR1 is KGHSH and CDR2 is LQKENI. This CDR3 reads CASSSTSGRSDTQYF. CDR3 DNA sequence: TGTGCCAGCTCATCGACTAGCGGGAGATCAGATACGCAGTATTTT.

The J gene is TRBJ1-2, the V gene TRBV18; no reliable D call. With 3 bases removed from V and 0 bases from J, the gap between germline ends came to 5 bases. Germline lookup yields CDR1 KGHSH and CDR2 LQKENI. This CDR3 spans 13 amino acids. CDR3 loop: CASSPQANYGYTF. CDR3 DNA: TGTGCCAGCTCACCTCAGGCTAACTATGGCTACACCTTC. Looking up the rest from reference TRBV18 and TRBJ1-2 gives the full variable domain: NAGVMQNPRHLVRRRGQEARLRCSPMKGHSHVYWYRQLPEEGLKFMVYLQKENIIDESGMPKERFSAEFPKEGPSILRIQQVVRGDSAAYFCASSPQANYGYTFGSGTRLTVV.

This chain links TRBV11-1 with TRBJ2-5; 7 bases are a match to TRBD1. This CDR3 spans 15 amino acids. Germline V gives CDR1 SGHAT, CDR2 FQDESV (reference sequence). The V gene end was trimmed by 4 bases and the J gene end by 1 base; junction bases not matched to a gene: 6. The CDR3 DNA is TGTGCCAGCAGCTCTGACAGGGCGGTCCAAGAGACCCAGTACTTC. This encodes CASSSDRAVQETQYF.

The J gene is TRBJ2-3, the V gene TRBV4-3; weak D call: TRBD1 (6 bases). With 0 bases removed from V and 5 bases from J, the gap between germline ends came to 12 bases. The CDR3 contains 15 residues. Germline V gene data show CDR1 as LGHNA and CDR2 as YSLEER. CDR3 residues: CASSQDQGGVDTQYF. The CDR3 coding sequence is TGCGCCAGCAGCCAAGATCAAGGGGGTGTAGATACGCAGTATTTT.